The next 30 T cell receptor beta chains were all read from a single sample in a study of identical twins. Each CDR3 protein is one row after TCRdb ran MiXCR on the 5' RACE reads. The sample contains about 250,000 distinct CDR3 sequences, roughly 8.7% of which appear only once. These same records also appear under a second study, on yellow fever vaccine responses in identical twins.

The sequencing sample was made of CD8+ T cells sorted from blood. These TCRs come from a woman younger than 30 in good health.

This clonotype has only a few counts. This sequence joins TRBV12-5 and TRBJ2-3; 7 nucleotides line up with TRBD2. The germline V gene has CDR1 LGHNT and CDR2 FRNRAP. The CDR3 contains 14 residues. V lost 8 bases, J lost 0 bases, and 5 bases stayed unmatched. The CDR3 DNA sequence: TGTGCTAGTTATAGCGGGTCTAGCACAGATACGCAGTATTTT. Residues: CASYSGSSTDTQYF. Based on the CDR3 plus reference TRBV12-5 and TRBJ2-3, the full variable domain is DARVTQTPRHKVTEMGQEVTMRCQPILGHNTVFWYRQTMMQGLELLAYFRNRAPLDDSGMPKDRFSAEMPDATLATLKIQPSEPRDSAVYFCASYSGSSTDTQYFGPGTRLTVL.

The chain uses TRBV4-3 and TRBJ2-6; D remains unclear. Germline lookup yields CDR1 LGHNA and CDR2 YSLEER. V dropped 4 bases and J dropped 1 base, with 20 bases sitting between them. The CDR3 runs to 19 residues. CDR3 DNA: TGCGCCAGCAGCCGTGAGGTACAAGGCTCCCAATCTGGGGCCAACGTCCTGACTTTC. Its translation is CASSREVQGSQSGANVLTF.

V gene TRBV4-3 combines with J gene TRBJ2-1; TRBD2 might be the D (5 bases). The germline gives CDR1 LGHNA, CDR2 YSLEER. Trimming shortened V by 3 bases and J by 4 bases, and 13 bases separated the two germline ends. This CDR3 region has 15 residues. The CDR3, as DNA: TGCGCCAGCAGCCAGGGAAGCGGCTATTACAATGAGCAGTTCTTC. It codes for CASSQGSGYYNEQFF.

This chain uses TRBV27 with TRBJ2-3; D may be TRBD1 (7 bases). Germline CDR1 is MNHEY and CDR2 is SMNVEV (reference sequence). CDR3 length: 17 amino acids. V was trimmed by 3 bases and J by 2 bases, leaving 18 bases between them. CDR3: CASSFRSGGIHTDTQYF. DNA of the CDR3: TGTGCCAGCAGTTTCCGATCAGGGGGGATCCACACAGATACGCAGTATTTT.

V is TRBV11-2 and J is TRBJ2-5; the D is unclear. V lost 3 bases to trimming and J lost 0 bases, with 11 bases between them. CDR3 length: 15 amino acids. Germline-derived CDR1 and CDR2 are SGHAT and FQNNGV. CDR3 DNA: TGTGCCAGCAGCTTTAGTCCGGAATACCAAGAGACCCAGTACTTC. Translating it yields CASSFSPEYQETQYF.

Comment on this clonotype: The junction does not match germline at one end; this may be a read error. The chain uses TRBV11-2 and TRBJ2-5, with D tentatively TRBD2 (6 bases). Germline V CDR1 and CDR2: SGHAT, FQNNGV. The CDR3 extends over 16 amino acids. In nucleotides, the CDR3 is TGTGCCAGCAGCCCCGTTCTAAGCAACTGGGGGGAGACCCTGTACTTC. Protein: CASSPVLSNWGETLYF.

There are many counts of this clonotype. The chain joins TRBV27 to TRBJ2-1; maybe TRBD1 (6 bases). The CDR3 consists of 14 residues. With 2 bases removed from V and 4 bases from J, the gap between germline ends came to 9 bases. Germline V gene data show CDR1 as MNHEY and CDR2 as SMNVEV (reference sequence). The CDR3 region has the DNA TGTGCCAGCAGTTTAGGCGGACAGTACAATGAGCAGTTCTTC. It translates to CASSLGGQYNEQFF.

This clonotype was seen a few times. The CDR3 DNA sequence: TGTGCCAGCAGCTTTGGCAGGGACCGTTATAATTCACCCCTCCACTTT. Its protein is CASSFGRDRYNSPLHF. The chain employs TRBV7-9 and TRBJ1-6, with D possibly being TRBD1 (5 bases). V was pared by 3 bases and J by 4 bases, with 13 bases between. The CDR3 is 16 amino acids. Germline V gives CDR1 SEHNR, CDR2 FQNEAQ (reference sequence).

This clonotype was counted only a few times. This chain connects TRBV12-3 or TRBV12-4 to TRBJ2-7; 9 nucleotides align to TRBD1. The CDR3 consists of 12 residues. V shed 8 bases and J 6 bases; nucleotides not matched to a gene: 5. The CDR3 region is CASRTGALEQYF. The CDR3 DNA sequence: TGTGCCAGCCGGACAGGGGCCCTCGAGCAGTACTTC.

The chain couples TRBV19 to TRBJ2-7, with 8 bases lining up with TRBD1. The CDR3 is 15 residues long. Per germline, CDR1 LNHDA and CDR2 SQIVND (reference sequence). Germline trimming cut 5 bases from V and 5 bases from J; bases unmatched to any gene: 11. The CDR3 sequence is CASSPSYGQGNEQYF. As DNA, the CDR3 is TGTGCCAGTAGTCCCTCCTATGGACAGGGCAACGAGCAGTACTTC.

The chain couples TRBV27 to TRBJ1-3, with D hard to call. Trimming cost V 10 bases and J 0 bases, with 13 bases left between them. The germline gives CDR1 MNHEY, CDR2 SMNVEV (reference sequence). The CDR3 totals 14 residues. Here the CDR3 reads CAIERAFSGNTIYF. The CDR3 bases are TGTGCCATCGAGAGAGCCTTCTCTGGAAACACCATATATTTT.

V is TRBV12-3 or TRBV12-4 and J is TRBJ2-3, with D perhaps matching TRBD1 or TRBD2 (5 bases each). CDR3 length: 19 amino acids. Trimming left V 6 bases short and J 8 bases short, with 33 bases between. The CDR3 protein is CASSIITTRGDEGLGTQYF. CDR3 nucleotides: TGTGCCAGCAGCATAATCACCACCCGAGGAGACGAGGGGTTGGGTACGCAGTATTTT.

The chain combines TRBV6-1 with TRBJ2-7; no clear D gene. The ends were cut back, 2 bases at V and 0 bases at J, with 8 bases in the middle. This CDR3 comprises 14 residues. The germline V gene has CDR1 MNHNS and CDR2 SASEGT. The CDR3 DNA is TGTGCCAGCAGTGAATTGTACAACTCCTACGAGCAGTACTTC. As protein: CASSELYNSYEQYF.

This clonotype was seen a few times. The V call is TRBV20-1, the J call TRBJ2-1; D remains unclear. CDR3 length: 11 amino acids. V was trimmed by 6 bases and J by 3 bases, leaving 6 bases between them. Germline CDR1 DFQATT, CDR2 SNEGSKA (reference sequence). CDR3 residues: CSAPSYNEQFF. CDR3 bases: TGCAGTGCCCCTAGCTACAATGAGCAGTTCTTC.

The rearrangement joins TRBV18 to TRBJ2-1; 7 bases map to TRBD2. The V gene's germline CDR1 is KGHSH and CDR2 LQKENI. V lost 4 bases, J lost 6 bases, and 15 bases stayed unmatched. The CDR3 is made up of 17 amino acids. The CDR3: CASSLVAGAQGINEQFF. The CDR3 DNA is TGTGCCAGCTCACTTGTAGCGGGCGCCCAGGGCATCAATGAGCAGTTCTTC.

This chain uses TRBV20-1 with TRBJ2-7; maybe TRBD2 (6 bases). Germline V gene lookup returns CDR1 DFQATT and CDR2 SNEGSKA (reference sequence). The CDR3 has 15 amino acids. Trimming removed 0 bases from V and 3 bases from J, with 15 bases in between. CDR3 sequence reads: CSARDRGKSYYEQYF. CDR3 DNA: TGCAGTGCTAGAGATCGGGGGAAATCCTACTACGAGCAGTACTTC.

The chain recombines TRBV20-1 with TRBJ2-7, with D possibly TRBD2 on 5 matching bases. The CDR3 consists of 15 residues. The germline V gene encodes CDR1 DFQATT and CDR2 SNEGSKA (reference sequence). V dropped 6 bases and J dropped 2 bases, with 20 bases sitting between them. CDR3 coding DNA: TGCAGTGCCCGTGAGGTGGGGAGTGGGGCCTACGAGCAGTACTTC. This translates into CSAREVGSGAYEQYF.

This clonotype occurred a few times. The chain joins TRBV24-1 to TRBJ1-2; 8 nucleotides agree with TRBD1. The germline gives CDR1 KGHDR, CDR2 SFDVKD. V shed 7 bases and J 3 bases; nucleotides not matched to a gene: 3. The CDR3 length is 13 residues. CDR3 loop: CATSKTGDYGYTF. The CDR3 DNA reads TGTGCCACCAGCAAGACAGGGGACTATGGCTACACCTTC.

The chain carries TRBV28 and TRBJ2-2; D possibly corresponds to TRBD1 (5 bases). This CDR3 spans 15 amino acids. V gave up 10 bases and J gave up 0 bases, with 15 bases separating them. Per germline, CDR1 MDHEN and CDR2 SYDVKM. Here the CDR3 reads CATTPGQSNTGELFF. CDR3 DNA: TGTGCCACTACCCCAGGGCAGTCGAACACCGGGGAGCTGTTTTTT.

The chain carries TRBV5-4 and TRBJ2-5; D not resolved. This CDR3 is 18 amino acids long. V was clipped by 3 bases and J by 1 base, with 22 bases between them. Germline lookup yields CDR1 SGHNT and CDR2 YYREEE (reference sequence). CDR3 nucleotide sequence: TGTGCCAGCAGCTCCATTGGCGGAGTAGGAGACCTCCAAGAGACCCAGTACTTC. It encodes CASSSIGGVGDLQETQYF.

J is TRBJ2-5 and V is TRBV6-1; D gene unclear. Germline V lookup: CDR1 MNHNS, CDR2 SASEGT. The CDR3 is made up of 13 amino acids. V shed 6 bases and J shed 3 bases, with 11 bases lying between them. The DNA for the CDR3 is TGTGCCAGCAGCGCGACCGAAAAAGAGACCCAGTACTTC. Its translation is CASSATEKETQYF.

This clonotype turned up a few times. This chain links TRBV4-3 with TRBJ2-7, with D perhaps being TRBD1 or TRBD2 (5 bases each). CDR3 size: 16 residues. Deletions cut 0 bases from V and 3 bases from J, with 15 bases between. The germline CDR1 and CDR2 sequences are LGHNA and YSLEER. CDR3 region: CASSQDRGLNLYEQYF. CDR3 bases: TGCGCCAGCAGCCAAGACCGGGGCCTAAATCTCTACGAGCAGTACTTC.

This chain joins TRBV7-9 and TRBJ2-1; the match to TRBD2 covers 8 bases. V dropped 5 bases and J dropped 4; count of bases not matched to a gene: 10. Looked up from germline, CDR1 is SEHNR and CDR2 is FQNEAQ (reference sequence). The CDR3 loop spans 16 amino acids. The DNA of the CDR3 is TGTGCCAGCAGCACTAGCGGAGACCTTGGATACAATGAGCAGTTCTTC. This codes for CASSTSGDLGYNEQFF.

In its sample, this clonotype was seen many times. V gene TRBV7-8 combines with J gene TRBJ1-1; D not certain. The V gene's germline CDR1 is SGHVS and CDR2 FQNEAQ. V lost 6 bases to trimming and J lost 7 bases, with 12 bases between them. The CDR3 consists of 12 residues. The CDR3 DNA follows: TGTGCCAGCAGACCCTTTAGCGGTGAAGCTTTCTTT. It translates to CASRPFSGEAFF.

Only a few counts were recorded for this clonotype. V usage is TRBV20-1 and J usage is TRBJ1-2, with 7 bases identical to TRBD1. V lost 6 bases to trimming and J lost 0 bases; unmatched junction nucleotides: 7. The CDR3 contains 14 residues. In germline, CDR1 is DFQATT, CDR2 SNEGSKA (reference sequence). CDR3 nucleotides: TGCAGTGCCAAACAGGGGATAACTAACTATGGCTACACCTTC. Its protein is CSAKQGITNYGYTF.

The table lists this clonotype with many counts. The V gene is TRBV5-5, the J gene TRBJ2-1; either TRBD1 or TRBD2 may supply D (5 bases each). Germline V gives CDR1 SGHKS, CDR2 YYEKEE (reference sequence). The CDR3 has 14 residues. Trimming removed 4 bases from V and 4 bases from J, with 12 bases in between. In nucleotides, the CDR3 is TGTGCCAGCAGCAAGGGACCGTCGTACAATGAGCAGTTCTTC. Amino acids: CASSKGPSYNEQFF.

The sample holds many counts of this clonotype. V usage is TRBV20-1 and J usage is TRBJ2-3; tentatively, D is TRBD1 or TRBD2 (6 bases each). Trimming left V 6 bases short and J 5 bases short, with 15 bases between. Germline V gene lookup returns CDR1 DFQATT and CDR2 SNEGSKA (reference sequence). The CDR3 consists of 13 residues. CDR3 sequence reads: CSASRGLGDTQYF. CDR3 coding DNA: TGCAGTGCCAGCAGGGGACTGGGAGATACGCAGTATTTT.

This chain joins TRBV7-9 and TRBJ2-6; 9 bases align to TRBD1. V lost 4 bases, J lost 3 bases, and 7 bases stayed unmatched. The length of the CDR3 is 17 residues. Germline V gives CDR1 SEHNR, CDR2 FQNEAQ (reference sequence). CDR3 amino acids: CASSSRDRDFGANVLTF. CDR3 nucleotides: TGTGCCAGCAGCTCCCGGGACAGGGATTTTGGGGCCAACGTCCTGACTTTC.

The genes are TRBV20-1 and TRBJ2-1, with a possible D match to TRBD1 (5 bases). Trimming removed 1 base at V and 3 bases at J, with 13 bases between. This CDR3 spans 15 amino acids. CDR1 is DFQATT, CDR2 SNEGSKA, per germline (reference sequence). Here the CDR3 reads CSARGGGQNYNEQFF. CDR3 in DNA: TGCAGTGCTAGAGGGGGCGGCCAAAACTACAATGAGCAGTTCTTC.

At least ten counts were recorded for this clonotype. This CDR3 is CASCKTAGNMNTEAFF. CDR3 sequence (DNA): TGTGCCAGCTGCAAGACGGCAGGGAACATGAACACTGAAGCTTTCTTT. V usage is TRBV6-1 and J usage is TRBJ1-1; tentative D call: TRBD1 (5 bases). This CDR3 contains 16 residues. Per the germline V gene, CDR1 is MNHNS and CDR2 is SASEGT. V was shortened by 8 bases and J by 0 bases, with 19 bases between the two germline ends.